A single sample is the source of the 10 T cell receptor beta chains below, sequenced in a study of blood T cell repertoires in COVID-19 (TCRdb year 2020). Libraries were built with the immunoSEQ multiplex PCR assay. What TCRdb holds here is the immuneACCESS table cut down to in-frame rearrangements. Part of the clones is not present; checked against another copy, under half of the missing clones reflect an unresolved V gene, and the others are unexplained. This sample holds around 73,000 clones; more than 70% were observed only once. The ten largest account for 2% to 2.5% of the sample. Sequencing was done on a sample of peripheral blood. These receptor sequences come from a man aged 65 to 85 with COVID-19, enrolled during active disease.

This clone has a single count. The chain couples TRBV7-2 to TRBJ1-2, with 7 bases fitting TRBD1. This CDR3 contains 15 residues. Per germline, CDR1 SGHTA and CDR2 FQGNSA. J lost 2 bases, V lost 3 bases, and 6 bases had no gene match. The CDR3 sequence: CASSFGQAANYGYTF. CDR3 DNA sequence: TGTGCCAGCAGCTTCGGACAGGCGGCCAACTATGGCTACACCTTC.

This clone was detected a few times. The chain combines TRBV5-1 with TRBJ2-7; 9 bases agree with TRBD1. After removal of 0 bases from V and 3 bases from J, the junction contained 4 bases not matched to a gene. CDR1 and CDR2 (germline): SGHRS, YFSETQ. This CDR3 has 15 residues. The CDR3 is CASSLAGGQGYEQYF. The CDR3 bases are TGCGCCAGCAGCTTGGCCGGGGGACAGGGCTACGAGCAGTACTTC. Full variable domain (rest looked up from reference TRBV5-1 and TRBJ2-7): KAGVTQTPRYLIKTRGQQVTLSCSPISGHRSVSWYQQTPGQGLQFLFEYFSETQRNKGNFPGRFSGRQFSNSRSEMNVSTLELGDSALYLCASSLAGGQGYEQYFGPGTRLTVT.

This clone came up once. The rearrangement links TRBV28 to TRBJ2-5; the D gene is possibly TRBD1 (6 bases). Germline V gives CDR1 MDHEN, CDR2 SYDVKM. There are 14 residues in the CDR3. V was pared by 5 bases and J by 5 bases, with 15 bases between. CDR3 sequence: CASSPWTVKETQYF. The CDR3 DNA reads as TGTGCCAGCAGTCCATGGACAGTCAAGGAGACCCAGTACTTC.

The chain uses TRBV19 and TRBJ2-7, with D possibly matching TRBD1 (6 bases). The CDR3 contains 15 residues. Between the trimmed V and J ends, which lost 2 bases and 4 bases, there was a span of 15 bases. Germline CDR1 is LNHDA and CDR2 is SQIVND (reference sequence). The CDR3 here is CASSIRYGGPYEQYF. CDR3 DNA sequence: TGTGCCAGTAGTATAAGGTATGGGGGCCCTTACGAGCAGTACTTC.

J is TRBJ2-7 and V is TRBV9; 7 bases match TRBD2. With V trimmed by 0 bases and J by 2 bases, 5 bases remained unmatched. The CDR3 totals 15 residues. In germline, CDR1 is SGDLS, CDR2 YYNGEE. The CDR3 sequence is CASSVGGRSPYEQYF. In DNA, the CDR3 is TGTGCCAGCAGCGTAGGCGGGAGATCCCCCTACGAGCAGTACTTC.

The table lists this clone with a few counts. Written as DNA, the CDR3 is TGTGCCAGCAGTCCCGGGTCTGGAGCGAACAATCAGCCCCAGCATTTT. It translates to CASSPGSGANNQPQHF. J is TRBJ1-5 and V is TRBV28; no clear D gene. The CDR3 has 16 residues. V shed 5 bases and J shed 3 bases, with 17 bases lying between them. Germline CDR1 is MDHEN and CDR2 is SYDVKM.

The rearrangement joins TRBV2 to TRBJ2-5, with TRBD1 identical over 8 bases. Germline loops: CDR1 SNHLY, CDR2 FYNNEI. The CDR3 is made up of 14 amino acids. The J segment lost 2 bases and the V segment lost 5 bases, leaving 4 bases of the junction unmatched. The CDR3 region is CASSIDRGQETQYF. Here the CDR3 DNA reads TGTGCCAGCAGTATAGACAGGGGACAAGAGACCCAGTACTTC.

The chain joins TRBV7-9 to TRBJ1-3; D is ambiguous. V gave up 1 base and J gave up 0 bases, with 10 bases separating them. CDR3 length equals 16 residues. Germline values: CDR1 SEHNR, CDR2 FQNEAQ (reference sequence). CDR3 loop: CASSLVATFSGNTIYF. CDR3 in DNA: TGTGCCAGCAGCTTAGTCGCCACTTTCTCTGGAAACACCATATATTTT.

J is TRBJ1-4 and V is TRBV9, with D perhaps TRBD1 (5 bases). Germline V gives CDR1 SGDLS, CDR2 YYNGEE. The CDR3 length is 16 residues. Trimming left V 4 bases short and J 3 bases short, with 16 bases between. The DNA of the CDR3 is TGTGCCAGCAGCTTAGCGACGGGGGAATCTAATGAAAAACTGTTTTTT. Its translation: CASSLATGESNEKLFF.

V and J are TRBV28 and TRBJ2-2, with 8 bases lining up with TRBD1. J was trimmed by 2 bases and V by 5 bases; bases with no gene match: 4. The CDR3 contains 15 residues. CDR1 and CDR2 from the germline V gene are MDHEN and SYDVKM. For the CDR3, the DNA is TGTGCCAGCAGTAGGACAGGGTTTAACACCGGGGAGCTGTTTTTT. This gives the protein CASSRTGFNTGELFF.